This T cell receptor (beta chain) is drawn from a study of OX40 agonist ivuxolimab in advanced cancers. Regarding the complete study: Ivuxolimab, which targeted the costimulatory receptor OX40 (CD134), was an agonistic, fully human IgG2 monoclonal antibody. Intravenous ivuxolimab was administered to patients every 2 weeks at six dose levels: 0.01, 0.1, 0.3, 1.5, 3 and 10 mg/kg. Among the approximately 54 dose-escalation patients, 19 had hepatocellular carcinoma, about 15 melanoma, 9 renal cell carcinoma and 9 head and neck cancer. The dose-escalation cohort was roughly 87% male with a mean age of about 60 years, ranging from roughly 23 to 79. Patients were allowed to have had prior anti-PD-1, anti-PD-L1 or anti-CTLA-4 therapy, and approximately 40% of the dose-escalation patients had been treated with checkpoint inhibitors. Partial responses occurred in three dose-escalation patients: two with cutaneous melanoma and one with hepatocellular carcinoma. Peripheral TCRbeta sequencing was intended to test whether TCR sequence diversity was altered and clonal T-cell expansion was caused by ivuxolimab. The paper reports the monotherapy dose-escalation portion (N = 52 patients) of the phase I ivuxolimab trial. Overall results and qualifications from the work: After ivuxolimab, CD8+ T cells had more expanded clones than CD4+ T cells on average. In partial responders in the 0.1-3.0 mg/kg groups, normalized peripheral clonal expansion was found to be among the lowest, especially among CD8+ T cells. The antigen specificity of the peripheral T cells that underwent clonal expansion was not determined. Low levels of normalized T-cell clonal expansion were also seen in some patients who did not respond. At doses of 0.1 to 3.0 mg/kg, clonal expansion of both CD4+ and CD8+ T cells in blood was seen between baseline and week 6.

The trial excluded patients who had a history of autoimmune disease or who were on systemic immunosuppression. Peripheral blood for TCR sequencing was collected from all dose cohorts at baseline, on cycle 4 day 1, and on cycle 7 day 1. The samples were taken from a phase I, first-in-human, multicenter, open-label dose-escalation trial of ivuxolimab. Adults with locally advanced or metastatic melanoma, renal cell carcinoma, hepatocellular carcinoma or head and neck squamous cell carcinoma were enrolled in the trial. Before TCR sequencing, CD4+ T cells and CD8+ T cells were sorted from peripheral blood as separate populations. From cysteine to phenylalanine, the CDR3 is 20 amino acids long. CDR3 DNA only is kept here, 60 bases in frame from base 1. This clone was picked up one time. Its recognized antigen is unknown. Base quality data are lacking; no much larger clone is found one base away. Genomic DNA was isolated from the sorted cells so that the TCRbeta CDR3 region could be sequenced. TCRbeta CDR3 regions were sequenced using the immunoSEQ Assay. The table comes from immuneACCESS by way of TCRdb, which keeps in-frame sequences with V and J called. Part of the clones is missing from these tables; in studies checked, under half for an unresolved V gene and the rest for unknown reasons. The sample data list 70,000 to 95,000 clones, and 80% to 90% of these were observed just once. The top ten constitute more than 0.95% of the sample.

This TCR derives from an adult with an advanced solid tumor such as melanoma, head and neck, liver or kidney cancer. The chain employs TRBV21-1 and TRBJ1-3; the listed D gene, TRBD1, was not tested against the DNA. TRBV21-1 represents a pseudogene. Sample: CD4+ or CD8+ T cells sorted from blood, taken in a trial of the OX40 agonist ivuxolimab. The CDR3 protein sequence reads: CASNSKRATAANSIVAGGDF. The bases are TGTGCCAGCAATTCAAAACGGGCAACAGCAGCAAACTCCATCGTGGCAGGGGGTGATTTT.